The 32 T cell receptor beta chains in this list originate from one sample, sequenced in a study of T cell responses to AZD1222 COVID-19 vaccine. Profiling relied on immunoSEQ multiplex PCR, and the TCRdb table lists in-frame clones only, not all of them. The table includes more than 120,000 clones, about 86% detected once. The material was peripheral blood, obtained 28 days after the second AZD1222 dose. The receptors derive from an adult who received the AZD1222 COVID-19 vaccine.

V is TRBV6-6 and J is TRBJ1-6; 9 bases line up with TRBD1. CDR1 and CDR2 from the germline V gene are MNHNY and SVGAGI (reference sequence). The V and J ends lost 9 bases and 9 bases, in that order; junction bases with no gene match: 6. This CDR3 spans 13 amino acids. The CDR3 DNA reads TGTGCCAGTGCCGGGACAGGGACTTCACCCCTCCACTTT. Translated, it gives CASAGTGTSPLHF.

The chain has TRBV7-2 and TRBJ1-4, with D unclear. The CDR3 has 13 amino acids. V lost 3 bases and J 8 bases, leaving 10 bases between the germline ends. Germline-derived CDR1 and CDR2 are SGHTA and FQGNSA. The CDR3 DNA follows: TGTGCCAGCAGCTTTGGGTTAGGGGAAAAACTGTTTTTT. Its translation: CASSFGLGEKLFF.

This rearrangement joins TRBV2 to TRBJ2-2, with 7 bases fitting TRBD2. The CDR3 runs to 13 residues. Germline loops: CDR1 SNHLY, CDR2 FYNNEI. V dropped 7 bases and J dropped 7; count of bases not matched to a gene: 6. CDR3 sequence reads: CASTRLAGGELFF. CDR3 in DNA: TGTGCCAGCACTCGACTAGCCGGCGGGGAGCTGTTTTTT.

J is TRBJ2-7 and V is TRBV29-1; D tentatively fits TRBD1 or TRBD2 (5 bases each). The CDR3 sequence is 13 residues long. Germline V gene data show CDR1 as SQVTM and CDR2 as ANQGSEA. The V and J ends lost 4 bases and 3 bases respectively, with 13 bases between them. The CDR3 sequence: CSVVGRDGYEQYF. The CDR3 coding sequence is TGCAGCGTTGTCGGTCGGGACGGCTACGAGCAGTACTTC.

The chain joins TRBV14 to TRBJ1-1; possible D gene TRBD1, 5 bases. The CDR3 extends over 18 amino acids. CDR1 and CDR2 from the germline V gene are SGHDN and FVKESK. Trimming left V 1 base short and J 3 bases short, with 21 bases between. The CDR3: CASSQGVFGWGNYTEAFF. As DNA, the CDR3 is TGTGCCAGCAGCCAAGGAGTTTTTGGTTGGGGCAATTACACTGAAGCTTTCTTT.

The chain uses TRBV28 and TRBJ1-4, with D unclear. Trimming shortened V by 7 bases and J by 8 bases, and 11 bases separated the two germline ends. This CDR3 has 12 amino acids. Germline V gene lookup returns CDR1 MDHEN and CDR2 SYDVKM. CDR3 DNA sequence: TGTGCCAGCACCGGAGATTCAGAAAAACTGTTTTTT. It specifies CASTGDSEKLFF.

This rearrangement joins TRBV19 to TRBJ1-1; D gene ambiguous. CDR1 and CDR2 (germline): LNHDA, SQIVND (reference sequence). Trimming removed 8 bases at V and 11 bases at J, with 24 bases between. The CDR3 spans 14 residues. The CDR3 spells CASQTTTLTFRAFF. The CDR3 DNA reads TGTGCCAGTCAGACCACGACACTCACATTCCGGGCTTTCTTT.

The chain combines TRBV30 with TRBJ2-5; 7 bases agree with TRBD2. This CDR3 is 13 amino acids long. V lost 0 bases to trimming and J lost 4 bases; unmatched junction nucleotides: 2. CDR1 GTSNPN and CDR2 SVGIG come from the germline V gene (reference sequence). The CDR3 bases are TGTGCCTGGAGTGTAGCGGGGCTAGAGACCCAGTACTTC. Its translation is CAWSVAGLETQYF. The full variable domain, completed using reference TRBV30 and TRBJ2-5, is SQTIHQWPATLVQPVGSPLSLECTVEGTSNPNLYWYRQAAGRGLQLLFYSVGIGQISSEVPQNLSASRPQDRQFILSSKKLLLSDSGFYLCAWSVAGLETQYFGPGTRLLVL.

A few counts support this clone. The chain is built from TRBV28 and TRBJ2-2; weak D call: TRBD2 (6 bases). This CDR3 has 15 amino acids. In germline, CDR1 is MDHEN, CDR2 SYDVKM. V lost 4 bases and J 4 bases, leaving 13 bases between the germline ends. CDR3 in amino acids: CASSSPGGGTGELFF. The CDR3 DNA reads as TGTGCCAGCAGTTCCCCCGGGGGAGGCACCGGGGAGCTGTTTTTT.

This clone was recorded a few times. The chain uses TRBV28 and TRBJ2-2; the D is unclear. In germline, CDR1 is MDHEN, CDR2 SYDVKM. Trimming removed 2 bases at V and 3 bases at J, with 10 bases between. The CDR3 consists of 15 residues. The CDR3 sequence is CASSLVLTYTGELFF. As DNA, the CDR3 is TGTGCCAGCAGTTTAGTCCTCACCTACACCGGGGAGCTGTTTTTT.

In regard to this clone: Relative to the germline gene, one junction end is altered; a read error may explain this. V gene TRBV3-1 (or the pseudogene TRBV3-2) combines with J gene TRBJ2-1, with TRBD2 matching 7 bases. CDR1 is LGHDT and CDR2 is YNNKEL in the germline V gene (reference sequence). There are 12 residues in the CDR3. The CDR3 sequence: CASSRDYDEQFF. The CDR3 coding sequence is TGTGCCAGCAGCCGGGACTACGATGAGCAGTTCTTC.

This clone was detected a few times. V gene TRBV19 combines with J gene TRBJ1-1; D unresolved. Germline loops: CDR1 LNHDA, CDR2 SQIVND (reference sequence). The CDR3 runs to 13 residues. Trimming removed 3 bases at V and 2 bases at J, with 7 bases between. The CDR3 loop is CASSIVDNTEAFF. The DNA for the CDR3 is TGTGCCAGTAGTATTGTAGACAACACTGAAGCTTTCTTT.

This chain joins TRBV5-1 and TRBJ1-1, with 10 bases matching TRBD1. The V and J ends lost 4 bases and 8 bases, in that order; junction bases with no gene match: 8. This CDR3 is built from 14 residues. The germline V gene has CDR1 SGHRS and CDR2 YFSETQ. The CDR3 DNA follows: TGCGCCAGCAGCGCAACCGGGACAGGGGTGGAAGCTTTCTTT. It yields the protein CASSATGTGVEAFF.

V gene TRBV27 combines with J gene TRBJ2-5, with D possibly matching TRBD2 (6 bases). V was pared by 3 bases and J by 2 bases, with 25 bases between. The CDR3 has 19 residues. Germline-derived CDR1 and CDR2 are MNHEY and SMNVEV (reference sequence). The CDR3 here is CASSFVGLARAGDQETQYF. DNA for the CDR3: TGTGCCAGCAGTTTCGTAGGCCTAGCGAGGGCCGGGGATCAAGAGACCCAGTACTTC.

In DNA, the CDR3 is TGTGCCAGCCGTTGGACAGGGGAATATAGCAATCAGCCCCAGCATTTT. This codes for CASRWTGEYSNQPQHF. The chain links TRBV28 to TRBJ1-5; 9 bases line up with TRBD1. The CDR3 totals 16 residues. Trimming removed 8 bases from V and 0 bases from J; junction bases left unmatched: 8. Germline V lookup: CDR1 MDHEN, CDR2 SYDVKM.

V is TRBV6-1 and J is TRBJ2-1; 9 bases agree with TRBD1. The junction had 7 bases not matched to a gene; V was cut back by 2 bases and J by 2 bases. This CDR3 is 17 amino acids long. The V gene's germline CDR1 is MNHNS and CDR2 SASEGT. The CDR3 reads CASSETGGRNPYNEQFF. CDR3 in DNA: TGTGCCAGCAGTGAAACAGGGGGCCGTAATCCCTACAATGAGCAGTTCTTC.

As concerns this clone: Other DNA sequences in this sample translate to the same CDR3. The CDR3 here is CASSPGDTQYF. CDR3 DNA sequence: TGTGCCAGCTCACCGGGGGATACGCAGTATTTT. V gene TRBV18 combines with J gene TRBJ2-3; D is unresolved. The V gene lost 3 bases and the J gene lost 6 bases, with 4 bases spanning the gap. The CDR3 loop spans 11 amino acids. CDR1 is KGHSH and CDR2 is LQKENI in the germline V gene.

V is TRBV29-1 and J is TRBJ2-7; D gene unclear. There are 13 residues in the CDR3. Germline CDR1 reads SQVTM; CDR2 reads ANQGSEA. V lost 0 bases to trimming and J lost 5 bases, with 11 bases between them. This CDR3 reads CSVEDLGWDEQYF. CDR3 DNA sequence: TGCAGCGTTGAAGATCTAGGGTGGGACGAGCAGTACTTC.

V usage is TRBV10-3 and J usage is TRBJ1-2, with 7 positions matching TRBD1. The ends lost 6 bases at V and 8 bases at J; junction bases unmatched: 3. In germline, CDR1 is ENHRY, CDR2 SYGVKD. The CDR3 is 11 residues long. This CDR3 is CAISQGDGYTF. The CDR3, as DNA: TGTGCCATCAGCCAGGGGGACGGCTACACCTTC.

This clone came up once. V is TRBV7-6 and J is TRBJ1-4, with D perhaps TRBD1 (6 bases). The CDR3 runs 15 residues. The V gene's germline CDR1 is SGHVS and CDR2 FNYEAQ. V lost 0 bases, J lost 8 bases, and 13 bases lay in between. The chain's CDR3 is CASSLAAGDGEKLFF. In DNA form, the CDR3 reads TGTGCCAGCAGCTTAGCGGCAGGGGACGGAGAAAAACTGTTTTTT.

This clone appeared a single time. The V and J genes are TRBV25-1 and TRBJ2-1; a weak D match, TRBD1 (6 bases). V lost 0 bases and J lost 4, with 13 bases in between. This CDR3 has 16 residues. The germline V gene has CDR1 MGHDK and CDR2 SYGVNS. The CDR3 sequence: CASSEYSGTHYNEQFF. The CDR3, as DNA: TGTGCCAGCAGTGAATATTCCGGGACACATTACAATGAGCAGTTCTTC.

The genes are TRBV9 and TRBJ2-5; 13 bases map to TRBD2. Looked up from germline, CDR1 is SGDLS and CDR2 is YYNGEE. V was clipped by 4 bases and J by 9 bases; unmatched bases: 6. The CDR3 runs 14 residues. In DNA, the CDR3 is TGTGCCAGCAGCTCCCGGACTAGCGGGGGCTCCCAGTACTTC. It encodes CASSSRTSGGSQYF. Full variable domain (remainder filled in from reference TRBV9 and TRBJ2-5): DSGVTQTPKHLITATGQRVTLRCSPRSGDLSVYWYQQSLDQGLQFLIQYYNGEERAKGNILERFSAQQFPDLHSELNLSSLELGDSALYFCASSSRTSGGSQYFGPGTRLLVL.

The J gene is TRBJ1-2, the V gene TRBV11-2, with TRBD1 as a possible D gene (6 bases). The V end was cut by 4 bases, the J end by 8 bases, with 23 bases between. The CDR3 is made up of 16 amino acids. Germline CDR1 is SGHAT and CDR2 is FQNNGV. The CDR3 bases are TGTGCCAGCAGCTGGTCGACAGCTCCCGAGGGGGAGGGCTACACCTTC. It yields the protein CASSWSTAPEGEGYTF. Drawing the rest from reference TRBV11-2 and TRBJ1-2, the complete variable domain is EAGVAQSPRYKIIEKRQSVAFWCNPISGHATLYWYQQILGQGPKLLIQFQNNGVVDDSQLPKDRFSAERLKGVDSTLKIQPAKLEDSAVYLCASSWSTAPEGEGYTFGSGTRLTVV.

This chain joins TRBV18 and TRBJ1-1; TRBD1 matches at 7 bases. The CDR3 spans 15 residues. CDR1 is KGHSH, CDR2 LQKENI, per germline. Losses at the gene ends were 4 bases for V and 0 bases for J; bases not matched to a gene: 5. In DNA form, the CDR3 reads TGTGCCAGCTCACTCACAGGGGAGATGAACACTGAAGCTTTCTTT. It is translated as CASSLTGEMNTEAFF.

In this sample, this clone turned up a few times. The chain links TRBV7-9 to TRBJ2-5; D is ambiguous. The germline V and J ends were trimmed by 10 bases and 5 bases, with 20 bases remaining between them. Germline V lookup: CDR1 SEHNR, CDR2 FQNEAQ (reference sequence). The CDR3 runs 14 residues. The CDR3 DNA reads TGTGCCACGGAAAATAGGGCTGCCGGGGAGACCCAGTACTTC. Amino acids: CATENRAAGETQYF.

J is TRBJ1-4 and V is TRBV30; D perhaps matches TRBD1 (5 bases). The CDR3 consists of 14 residues. With 0 bases removed from V and 8 bases from J, the gap between germline ends came to 13 bases. Germline-derived CDR1 and CDR2 are GTSNPN and SVGIG (reference sequence). This chain's CDR3 is CAWSVRKGREKLFF. The CDR3 DNA is TGTGCCTGGAGTGTACGAAAGGGGCGGGAAAAACTGTTTTTT. The whole variable domain, remainder taken from reference TRBV30 and TRBJ1-4, is SQTIHQWPATLVQPVGSPLSLECTVEGTSNPNLYWYRQAAGRGLQLLFYSVGIGQISSEVPQNLSASRPQDRQFILSSKKLLLSDSGFYLCAWSVRKGREKLFFGSGTQLSVL.

Regarding this clone: Germline and junction disagree at one end, which may indicate a read error. The chain uses TRBV7-7 and TRBJ1-5; 7 positions match TRBD1. The germline V gene has CDR1 SSHAT and CDR2 FNYEAQ (reference sequence). The CDR3 runs to 18 residues. CDR3 protein: CASSLGEFKGAGNQPQHF. Written as DNA, the CDR3 is TGTGCTAGCAGCTTGGGGGAATTTAAGGGGGCCGGCAATCAGCCCCAGCATTTT.

CDR3 region: CASSDLTGTGTAAQHF. The CDR3, as DNA: TGTGCCAGCAGTGACTTGACAGGGACAGGGACAGCGGCCCAGCATTTT. This sequence joins TRBV2 and TRBJ1-5; TRBD1 aligns across 9 bases. V was clipped by 3 bases and J by 11 bases; unmatched bases: 14. The CDR3 totals 16 residues. Germline V gene lookup returns CDR1 SNHLY and CDR2 FYNNEI.

V usage is TRBV23-1 and J usage is TRBJ2-7, with a weak D call TRBD2 (5 bases). TRBV23-1 is recorded as an ORF, its role being uncertain. This CDR3 is 17 amino acids long. V lost 3 bases to trimming and J lost 2 bases, with 20 bases between them. CDR3 bases: TGCGCCAGCAGTCAGGAGAGGCAGAAGCGGAGGCCCTACGAGCAGTACTTC. Amino acids: CASSQERQKRRPYEQYF.

The genes are TRBV5-1 and TRBJ1-2, with a possible D match to TRBD1 (5 bases). Germline CDR1 is SGHRS and CDR2 is YFSETQ. V was pared by 7 bases and J by 3 bases, with 10 bases between. The CDR3 sequence is 12 residues long. CDR3 residues: CASGPGDYGYTF. CDR3 sequence (DNA): TGCGCCAGCGGGCCGGGGGACTATGGCTACACCTTC.

Comment on this clone: Other nucleotide sequences from this sample produce the same CDR3. CDR3 protein: CASSPDYEQYF. CDR3 bases: TGTGCCAGCTCACCCGACTACGAGCAGTACTTC. The rearrangement links TRBV18 to TRBJ2-7; D unresolved. Germline V CDR1 and CDR2: KGHSH, LQKENI. V lost 3 bases, J lost 3 bases, and 3 bases lay in between. The CDR3 consists of 11 residues. The whole variable domain, filled in from reference TRBV18 and TRBJ2-7, reads NAGVMQNPRHLVRRRGQEARLRCSPMKGHSHVYWYRQLPEEGLKFMVYLQKENIIDESGMPKERFSAEFPKEGPSILRIQQVVRGDSAAYFCASSPDYEQYFGPGTRLTVT.

The V call is TRBV2, the J call TRBJ2-7; 9 positions agree with TRBD1. The CDR3 has 14 amino acids. Germline V lookup: CDR1 SNHLY, CDR2 FYNNEI. V lost 7 bases, J lost 4 bases, and 8 bases stayed unmatched. In DNA form, the CDR3 reads TGTGCCAGCACCGAGGGACAGGGTCGGTACGAGCAGTACTTC. Its translation: CASTEGQGRYEQYF.